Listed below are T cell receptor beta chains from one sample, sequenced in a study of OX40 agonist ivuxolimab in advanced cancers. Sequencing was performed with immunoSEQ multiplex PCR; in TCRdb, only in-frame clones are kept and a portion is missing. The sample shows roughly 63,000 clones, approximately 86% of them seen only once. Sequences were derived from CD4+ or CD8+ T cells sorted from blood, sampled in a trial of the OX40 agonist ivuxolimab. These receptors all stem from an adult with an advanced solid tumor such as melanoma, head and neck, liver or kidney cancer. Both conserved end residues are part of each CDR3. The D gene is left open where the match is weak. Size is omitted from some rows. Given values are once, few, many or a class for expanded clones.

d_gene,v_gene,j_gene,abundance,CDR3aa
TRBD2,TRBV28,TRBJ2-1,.,CASKRELNEQFF
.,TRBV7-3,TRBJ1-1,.,CASSRERDTEAFF
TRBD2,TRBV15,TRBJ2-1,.,CATSRDRAGGLNEQFF
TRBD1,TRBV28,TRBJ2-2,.,CASRYRQGATGELFF
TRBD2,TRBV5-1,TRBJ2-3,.,CASRVSGGTTDTQYF
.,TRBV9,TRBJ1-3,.,CASSSASSGNTIYF
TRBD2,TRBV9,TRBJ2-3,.,CASSVLAGASTDTQYF
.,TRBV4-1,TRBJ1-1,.,CASSQEYSMNTEAFF
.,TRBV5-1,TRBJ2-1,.,CASSFHSLYNEQFF
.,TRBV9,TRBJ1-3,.,CASSPQTDRRRATIYF
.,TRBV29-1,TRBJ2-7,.,CSVVEGALGEEQYF
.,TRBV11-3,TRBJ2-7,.,CASSTGIGEQYF
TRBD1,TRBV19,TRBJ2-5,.,CASSTGQGKTQYF
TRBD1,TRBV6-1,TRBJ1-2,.,CASSDWGTEQFLYGYTF
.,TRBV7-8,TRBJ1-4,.,CASSSYRAPGDRREKLFF
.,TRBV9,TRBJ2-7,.,CASSVVGVYEQYF
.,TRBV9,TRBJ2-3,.,CASSVADTQYF
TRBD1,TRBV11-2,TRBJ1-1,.,CASSPRQGMNTEAFF
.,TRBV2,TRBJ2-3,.,CASRRASTDTQYF
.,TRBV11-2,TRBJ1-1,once,CASSSPLGSNTEAFF
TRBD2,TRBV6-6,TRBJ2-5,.,CASSQRDFQETQYF
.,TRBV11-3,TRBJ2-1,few,CASSKQGTPEQFF
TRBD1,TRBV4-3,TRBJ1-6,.,CASSQRDRGNSPLHF
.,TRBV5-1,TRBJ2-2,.,CASSLGRDNTGELFF
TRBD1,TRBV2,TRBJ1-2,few,CASPRTGVEGYTF
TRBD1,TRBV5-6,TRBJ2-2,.,CASSAQGFNTGELFF
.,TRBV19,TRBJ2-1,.,CASSIRMWGPDNNEQFF
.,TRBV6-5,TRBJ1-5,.,CASSPLDNQPQHF
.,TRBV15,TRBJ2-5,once,CATSRDRAQETQYF
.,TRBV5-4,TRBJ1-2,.,CASSAHQGYGYTF
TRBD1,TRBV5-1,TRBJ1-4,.,CASSLVGSGGKLFF
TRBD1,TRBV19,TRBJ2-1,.,CASRNPGQGQYEQFF
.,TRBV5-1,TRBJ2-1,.,CASSLGLTGYNEQFF
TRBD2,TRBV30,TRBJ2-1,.,CAWSVPISSGTANEQFF
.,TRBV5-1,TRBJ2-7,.,CASSLGTTYEQYF
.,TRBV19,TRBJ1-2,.,CASSTIHQGNYGYTF
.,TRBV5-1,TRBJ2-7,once,CASSFQGGSYEQYF
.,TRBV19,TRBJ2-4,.,CASTPGWRQSLAKNIQYF
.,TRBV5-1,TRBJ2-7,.,CASSSTGTANEQYF
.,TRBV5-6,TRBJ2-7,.,CASSLLLAGWQYF
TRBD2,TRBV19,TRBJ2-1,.,CASSISLAGVTLNEQFF
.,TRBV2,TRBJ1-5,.,CASNTGGGNQPQHF
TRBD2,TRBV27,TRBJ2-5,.,CASSLFSLLTSGGSETQYF